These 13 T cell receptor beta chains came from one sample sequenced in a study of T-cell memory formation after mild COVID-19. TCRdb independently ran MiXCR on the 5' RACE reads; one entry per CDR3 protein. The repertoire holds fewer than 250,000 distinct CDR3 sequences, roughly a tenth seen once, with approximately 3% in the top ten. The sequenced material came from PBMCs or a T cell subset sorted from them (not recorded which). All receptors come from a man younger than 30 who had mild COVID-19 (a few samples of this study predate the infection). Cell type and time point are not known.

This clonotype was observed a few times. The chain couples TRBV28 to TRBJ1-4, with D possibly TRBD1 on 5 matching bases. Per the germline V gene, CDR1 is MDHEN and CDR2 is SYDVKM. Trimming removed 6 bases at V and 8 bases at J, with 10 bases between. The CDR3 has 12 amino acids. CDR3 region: CASRVREEKLFF. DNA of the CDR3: TGTGCCAGCAGGGTCAGGGAGGAAAAACTGTTTTTT.

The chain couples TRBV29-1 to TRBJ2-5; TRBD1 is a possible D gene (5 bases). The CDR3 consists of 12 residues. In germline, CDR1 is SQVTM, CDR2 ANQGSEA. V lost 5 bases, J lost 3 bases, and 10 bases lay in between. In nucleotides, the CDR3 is TGCAGCGTTATCAGGGCGGAAGAGACCCAGTACTTC. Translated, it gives CSVIRAEETQYF.

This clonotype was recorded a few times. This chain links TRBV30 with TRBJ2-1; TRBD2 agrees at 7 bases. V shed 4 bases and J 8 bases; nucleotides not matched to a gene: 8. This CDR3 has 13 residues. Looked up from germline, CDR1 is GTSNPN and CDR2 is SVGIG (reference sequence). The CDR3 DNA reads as TGTGCCTGGAATCCGGGGGGAGGGCATGAGCAGTTCTTC. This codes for CAWNPGGGHEQFF.

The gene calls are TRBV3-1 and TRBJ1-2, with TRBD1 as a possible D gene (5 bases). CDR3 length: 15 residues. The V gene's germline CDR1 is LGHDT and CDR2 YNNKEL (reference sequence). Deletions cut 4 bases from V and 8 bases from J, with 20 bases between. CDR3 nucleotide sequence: TGTGCCAGCAGCCCCACTTCGACAGACCGTCGCGGCTACACCTTC. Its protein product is CASSPTSTDRRGYTF.

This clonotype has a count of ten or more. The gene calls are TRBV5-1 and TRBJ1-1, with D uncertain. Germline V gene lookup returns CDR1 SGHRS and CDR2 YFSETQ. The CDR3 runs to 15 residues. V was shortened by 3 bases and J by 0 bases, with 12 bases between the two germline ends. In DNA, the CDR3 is TGCGCCAGCAGCTCCGCGCCCGCTATGAACACTGAAGCTTTCTTT. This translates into CASSSAPAMNTEAFF. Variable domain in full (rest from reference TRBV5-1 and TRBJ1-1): KAGVTQTPRYLIKTRGQQVTLSCSPISGHRSVSWYQQTPGQGLQFLFEYFSETQRNKGNFPGRFSGRQFSNSRSEMNVSTLELGDSALYLCASSSAPAMNTEAFFGQGTRLTVV.

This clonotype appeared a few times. CDR3 loop: CASSLVAGAGETQYF. The CDR3, as DNA: TGCGCCAGCAGCTTGGTAGCGGGGGCCGGGGAGACCCAGTACTTC. The chain recombines TRBV5-1 with TRBJ2-5; TRBD2 matches 9 bases. Trimming cost V 0 bases and J 5 bases; bases outside gene matches: 5. This CDR3 spans 15 amino acids. Germline CDR1 SGHRS, CDR2 YFSETQ.

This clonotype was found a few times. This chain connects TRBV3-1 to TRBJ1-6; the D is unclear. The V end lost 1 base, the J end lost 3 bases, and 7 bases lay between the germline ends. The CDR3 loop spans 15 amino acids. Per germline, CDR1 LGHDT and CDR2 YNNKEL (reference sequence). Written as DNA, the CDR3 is TGTGCCAGCAGCCAAGGGACCCACTATAATTCACCCCTCCACTTT. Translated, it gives CASSQGTHYNSPLHF.

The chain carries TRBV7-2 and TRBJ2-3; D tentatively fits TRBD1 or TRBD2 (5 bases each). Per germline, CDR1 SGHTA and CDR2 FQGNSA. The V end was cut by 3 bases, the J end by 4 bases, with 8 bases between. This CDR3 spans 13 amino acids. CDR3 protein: CASSLGRSDTQYF. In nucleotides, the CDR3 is TGTGCCAGCAGCTTGGGACGCTCAGATACGCAGTATTTT.

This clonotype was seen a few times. The CDR3 bases are TGTGCCAGCAGCCAATGGCTAGGTCGTACAGATACGCAGTATTTT. Translating it yields CASSQWLGRTDTQYF. J is TRBJ2-3 and V is TRBV3-1; D call uncertain. Germline V gives CDR1 LGHDT, CDR2 YNNKEL (reference sequence). Between the trimmed V and J ends, which lost 2 bases and 3 bases, there was a span of 12 bases. The CDR3 loop spans 15 amino acids.

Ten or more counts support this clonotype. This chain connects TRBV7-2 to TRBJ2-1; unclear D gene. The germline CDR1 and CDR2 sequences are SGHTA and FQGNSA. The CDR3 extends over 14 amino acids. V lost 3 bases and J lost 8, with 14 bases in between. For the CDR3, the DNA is TGTGCCAGCAGCTTTTGGGGTACGGTGCATGAGCAGTTCTTC. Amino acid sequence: CASSFWGTVHEQFF.

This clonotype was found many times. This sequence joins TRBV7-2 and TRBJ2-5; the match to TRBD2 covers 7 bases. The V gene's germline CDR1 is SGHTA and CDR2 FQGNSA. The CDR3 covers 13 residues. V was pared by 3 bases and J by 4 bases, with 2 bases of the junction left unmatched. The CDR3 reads CASSFTGGETQYF. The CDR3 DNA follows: TGTGCCAGCAGCTTTACGGGGGGAGAGACCCAGTACTTC.

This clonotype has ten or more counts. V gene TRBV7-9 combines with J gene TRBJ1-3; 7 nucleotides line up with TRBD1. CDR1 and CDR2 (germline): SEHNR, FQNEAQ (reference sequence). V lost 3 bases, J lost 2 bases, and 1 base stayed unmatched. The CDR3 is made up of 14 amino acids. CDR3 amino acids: CASSFTGAGNTIYF. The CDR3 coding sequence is TGTGCCAGCAGCTTCACAGGGGCTGGAAACACCATATATTTT.

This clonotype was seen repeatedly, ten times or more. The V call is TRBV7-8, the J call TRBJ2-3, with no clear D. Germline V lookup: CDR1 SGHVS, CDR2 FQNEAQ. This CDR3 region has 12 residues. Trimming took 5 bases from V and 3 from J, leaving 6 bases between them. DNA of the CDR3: TGTGCCAGCAGCCGTGGTACAGATACGCAGTATTTT. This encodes CASSRGTDTQYF.